This T cell receptor (beta chain) was sequenced in a study of blood T cell repertoires in COVID-19 (dated by TCRdb to about 2020). Regarding the complete study: The collaborator samples originated in the United States, Italy and Spain and spanned the acute and convalescent phases of COVID-19. Deeply sampled blood TCRbeta repertoires from subjects exposed to, actively infected with, or recovered from COVID-19 were included in the dataset. The material from the prospective study consisted of cDNA or gDNA derived from T cells, B-cell-depleted T cells, or PBMCs. Nearly every sample came with metadata listing a de-identified subject ID, COVID-19 status, age in years and sex. The repertoires were made available in a free public database intended to serve as a resource for research on the immune response to SARS-CoV-2. Samples came from the ongoing ImmuneRACE study (first 160 participants) plus 1,254 subjects from 6 global collaborators. Where HLA class I and class II types were available, the types were taken from metadata supplied by the sample provider, not from assay-based typing.

A remark on this clone: The clone's antigen remains unknown. One base away there is no much larger clone; base qualities are not given.

Whole blood was collected in K2EDTA tubes by collaborating institutions according to the institutions' own protocols. Collaborator samples were shipped for TCRbeta analysis as frozen whole blood, isolated PBMCs, or DNA extracted from either sample type. Beyond this particular receptor, the publication reports: The amount of clinical and demographic metadata varied by source and participant and was provided uncurated.

TCRbeta CDR3 regions were amplified from genomic DNA using the immunoSEQ Assay, a bias-controlled multiplex PCR. The study's own analysis went as follows. Within the assay, amplification of reference gene primers was used to estimate how many nucleated cells each sample contained. To quantify the absolute abundance of each unique TCRbeta CDR3 rearrangement, sequence reads were collapsed and filtered. For each sample, productive Simpson clonality was calculated as the square root of Simpson's diversity index over productive rearrangements. In TCRdb, the immuneACCESS table is reduced to in-frame sequences with V and J assigned. These tables do not hold every clone; where another copy was compared, an unresolved V gene accounts for under half, and the others remain unexplained. That table furnishes V, J and clone size, whereas the DNA furnished D and trimming. Present in this sample are about 82,000 clones, 85% of which were seen just once. The ten largest make up 18% of the sample.

This receptor was identified in a man older than 75 with active or convalescent COVID-19. Sequenced: peripheral blood.

The CDR3 reads CASRTSGGASTDTQYF. Read as DNA, the sequence is TGTGCCAGCCGGACTAGCGGGGGGGCGAGCACAGATACGCAGTATTTT. The chain links TRBV28 with TRBJ2-3; 15 bases in the middle match TRBD2. The germline V gene encodes CDR1 MDHEN and CDR2 SYDVKM. From cysteine to phenylalanine, the CDR3 is 16 amino acids long. Only the CDR3 region is kept as DNA, spanning 48 bases read in frame from base 1. Here V drops 8 bases and J drops 0 bases, and the junction holds 3 bases not matched to any gene.